The sequence of this T cell receptor (beta chain) was determined in a study of CD8+ T cells in alopecia areata (dated 2018 in TCRdb). Regarding the complete study: Treated patients were enrolled in an open-label pilot trial of oral tofacitinib, 5 to 10 mg twice daily, for moderate-to-severe alopecia areata. High-throughput TCRbeta sequencing was used to examine T cell clonal expansion in alopecia areata in both the C3H/HeJ mouse model and human patients. Clonality in the scalp was compared among normal scalp (n=4), patchy alopecia areata scalp (n=8), and alopecia totalis/universalis scalp (n=8). In humans, TCRbeta sequencing was performed on scalp tissue and on sorted CD4+ and CD8+ peripheral blood T cells from healthy controls and from patients with patchy or totalis/universalis alopecia areata. RNA was obtained with the PAXgene miRNA kit for fixed scalp, the miRNeasy kit for PBMCs, and the RNeasy kit for mouse skin. Biopsies were taken from tofacitinib-treated patients at baseline and again at 4 and 24 weeks into treatment, and several of those patients also had a later scalp biopsy. Amplification of TCRbeta CDR3 regions was done by immunoSEQ multiplex PCR using 35 Vbeta forward primers and 13 Jbeta reverse primers. Patients received tofacitinib for 6 to 18 months and were then followed off drug for 6 months to check for delayed response and recurrence. The paper's findings and limits, for the study overall: Compared with normal scalp, lesional scalp had higher clonality and more expanded CD8+ clones, particularly in alopecia totalis/universalis, a pattern that suggests antigenic drive. Shared TCR sequences between patients were less evident than in mice, which may be partly attributable to HLA diversity in the patient population. Unlike mouse skin, which is dominated by gammadelta T cells, normal human skin has resident alphabeta T cells that are also sequenced, and this complicates analysis of the scalp TCR repertoire.

The sample's time point label is to be understood as: baseline before oral tofacitinib. Peripheral blood and lesional scalp punch biopsies were obtained from patients with alopecia areata. PBMCs were isolated by density centrifugation and stained for CD3, CD4 and CD8, after which CD4+ and CD8+ T cells were sorted on a FACSAria. To note about this clone: The antigen it recognizes is unknown. Base-call qualities are not available, and no considerably larger clone is one nucleotide away.

V lost 2 bases and J lost 2 bases; the stretch between them is 11 bases long. The CDR3, cysteine through phenylalanine, is 14 amino acids long. Left in the record is the CDR3 DNA by itself, 42 bases read in frame from the first base. In the germline V gene (reference sequence), CDR1 corresponds to GTSNPN and CDR2 to SVGIG. Library generation was performed with the immunoSEQ multiplex PCR assay. For TCR sequencing, RNA was extracted from every sample and reverse transcribed into cDNA to serve as template. SuperScript III was used for first-strand cDNA synthesis, primed with a 2:1 mix of oligo-dT and random hexamers. Amplification bias was assessed with a synthetic immune receptor repertoire, and residual bias was removed computationally. Per the original workflow: Raw reads were preprocessed for error removal, and CDR3 was defined according to IMGT conventions as running from the conserved cysteine to phenylalanine. Clonality was computed by normalizing Shannon entropy by log2 of the number of productive unique TCRs and subtracting the result from 1. Whether each scalp clone was CD4 or CD8 was inferred by checking scalp TCRbeta sequences against the CD4 and CD8 repertoires from sorted blood. TCRdb provides this immuneACCESS table in a form limited to in-frame rearrangements. Some clones are lacking; in checked studies, under half of them reflect an unresolved V gene, and why the rest are absent is not known. V and J calls and clone size come straight from that table; D and trimming were deduced from the DNA. The sample table shows approximately 180,000 clones, and around three fifths are seen once. Under 15% of the sample comes from the top ten.

The TCR originated in a human donor with alopecia areata. Sequences were derived from CD4+ T cells sorted from blood, sampled at week 0. The chain employs TRBV30 and TRBJ2-3; a tentative D call is TRBD2 (5 bases match). The CDR3 in this case is CAWSLGIITDTQYF. The nucleotides are TGTGCCTGGAGTCTCGGGATAATCACAGATACGCAGTATTTT. Supplemented by the reference TRBV30 and TRBJ2-3 proteins around the CDR3, the complete variable domain is SQTIHQWPATLVQPVGSPLSLECTVEGTSNPNLYWYRQAAGRGLQLLFYSVGIGQISSEVPQNLSASRPQDRQFILSSKKLLLSDSGFYLCAWSLGIITDTQYFGPGTRLTVL.